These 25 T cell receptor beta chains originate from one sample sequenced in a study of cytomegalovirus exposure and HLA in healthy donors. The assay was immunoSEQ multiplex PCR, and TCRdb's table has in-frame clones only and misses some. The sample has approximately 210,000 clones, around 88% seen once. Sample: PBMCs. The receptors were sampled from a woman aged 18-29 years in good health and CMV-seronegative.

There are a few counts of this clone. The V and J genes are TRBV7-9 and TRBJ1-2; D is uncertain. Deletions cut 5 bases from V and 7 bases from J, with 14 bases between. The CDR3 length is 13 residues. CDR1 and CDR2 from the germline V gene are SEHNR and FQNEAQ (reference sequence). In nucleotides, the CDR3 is TGTGCCAGCAGCCCCAGGACTGGTTTTGGCTACACCTTC. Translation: CASSPRTGFGYTF.

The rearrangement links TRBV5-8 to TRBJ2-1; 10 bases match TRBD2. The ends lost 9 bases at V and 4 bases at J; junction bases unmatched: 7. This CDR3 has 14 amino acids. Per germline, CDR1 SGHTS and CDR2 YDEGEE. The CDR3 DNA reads TGTGCCACTCTTCGAGCGGGAGGGTACAATGAGCAGTTCTTC. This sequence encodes CATLRAGGYNEQFF.

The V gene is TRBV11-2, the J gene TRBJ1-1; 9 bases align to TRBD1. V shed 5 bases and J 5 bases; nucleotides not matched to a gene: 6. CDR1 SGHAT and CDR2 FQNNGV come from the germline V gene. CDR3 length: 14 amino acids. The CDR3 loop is CASSPGQGGTEAFF. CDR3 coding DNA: TGTGCCAGCAGCCCGGGACAGGGCGGGACTGAAGCTTTCTTT.

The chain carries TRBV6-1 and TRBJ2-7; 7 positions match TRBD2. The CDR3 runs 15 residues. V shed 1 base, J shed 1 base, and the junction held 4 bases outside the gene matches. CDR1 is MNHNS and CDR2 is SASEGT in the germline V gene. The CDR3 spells CASSEGTSLSYEQYF. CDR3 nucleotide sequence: TGTGCCAGCAGTGAAGGGACTAGTCTTTCCTACGAGCAGTACTTC.

CDR3 protein: CASSMREANEKLFF. DNA for the CDR3: TGTGCCAGTAGTATGAGGGAGGCCAATGAAAAACTGTTTTTT. This chain links TRBV19 with TRBJ1-4; D is unclear. There are 14 residues in the CDR3. The germline V and J ends were trimmed by 3 bases and 5 bases, with 10 bases remaining between them. CDR1 and CDR2 from the germline V gene are LNHDA and SQIVND (reference sequence).

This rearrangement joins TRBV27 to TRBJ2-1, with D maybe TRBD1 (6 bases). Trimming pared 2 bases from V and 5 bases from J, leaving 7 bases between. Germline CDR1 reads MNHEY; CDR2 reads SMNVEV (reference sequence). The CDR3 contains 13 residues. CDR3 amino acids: CASSLAGDNEQFF. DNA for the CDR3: TGTGCCAGCAGTTTAGCAGGGGACAATGAGCAGTTCTTC.

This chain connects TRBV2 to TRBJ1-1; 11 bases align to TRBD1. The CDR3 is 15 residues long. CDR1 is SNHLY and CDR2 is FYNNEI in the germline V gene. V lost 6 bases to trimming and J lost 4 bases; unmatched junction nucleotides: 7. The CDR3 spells CASSARTGGGTEAFF. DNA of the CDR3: TGTGCCAGCAGCGCTAGGACAGGGGGCGGCACTGAAGCTTTCTTT.

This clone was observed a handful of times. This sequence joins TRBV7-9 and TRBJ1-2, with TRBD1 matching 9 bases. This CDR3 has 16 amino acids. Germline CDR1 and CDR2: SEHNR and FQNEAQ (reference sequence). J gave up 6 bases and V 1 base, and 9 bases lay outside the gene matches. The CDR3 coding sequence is TGTGCCAGCAGCTTAGATACGGACAGGGGTCCTCATGGCTACACCTTC. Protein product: CASSLDTDRGPHGYTF.

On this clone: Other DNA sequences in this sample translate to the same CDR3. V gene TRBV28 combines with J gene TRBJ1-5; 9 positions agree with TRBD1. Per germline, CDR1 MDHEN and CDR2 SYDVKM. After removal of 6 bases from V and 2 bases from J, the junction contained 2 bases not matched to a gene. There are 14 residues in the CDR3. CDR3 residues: CASSWTGGNQPQHF. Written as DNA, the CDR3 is TGTGCCAGCAGCTGGACAGGGGGCAATCAGCCCCAGCATTTT.

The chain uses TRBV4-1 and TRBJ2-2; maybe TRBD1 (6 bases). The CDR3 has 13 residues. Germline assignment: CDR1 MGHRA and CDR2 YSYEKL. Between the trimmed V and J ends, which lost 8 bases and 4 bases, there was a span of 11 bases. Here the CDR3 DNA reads TGCGCCAGCGATAGAGGGGGCACCGGGGAGCTGTTTTTT. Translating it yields CASDRGGTGELFF.

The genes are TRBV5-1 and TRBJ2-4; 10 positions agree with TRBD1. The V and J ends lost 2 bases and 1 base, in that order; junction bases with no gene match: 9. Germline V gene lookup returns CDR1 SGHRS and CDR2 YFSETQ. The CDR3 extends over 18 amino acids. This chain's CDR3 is CASSFDRGLEGAKNIQYF. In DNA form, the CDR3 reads TGCGCCAGCAGCTTCGACAGGGGGCTAGAGGGGGCCAAAAACATTCAGTACTTC.

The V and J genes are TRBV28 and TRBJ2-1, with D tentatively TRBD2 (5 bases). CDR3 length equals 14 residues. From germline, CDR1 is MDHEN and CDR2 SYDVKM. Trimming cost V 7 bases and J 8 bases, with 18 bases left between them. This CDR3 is CASNQVPEGHEQFF. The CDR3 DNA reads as TGTGCCAGCAACCAGGTCCCTGAGGGTCATGAGCAGTTCTTC.

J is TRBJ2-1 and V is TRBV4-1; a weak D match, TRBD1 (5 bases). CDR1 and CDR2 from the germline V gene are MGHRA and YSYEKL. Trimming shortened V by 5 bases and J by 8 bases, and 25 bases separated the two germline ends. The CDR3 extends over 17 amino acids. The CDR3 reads CASSWGNGRGKVDEQFF. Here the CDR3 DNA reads TGCGCCAGCAGCTGGGGTAATGGTAGGGGTAAGGTGGATGAGCAGTTCTTC.

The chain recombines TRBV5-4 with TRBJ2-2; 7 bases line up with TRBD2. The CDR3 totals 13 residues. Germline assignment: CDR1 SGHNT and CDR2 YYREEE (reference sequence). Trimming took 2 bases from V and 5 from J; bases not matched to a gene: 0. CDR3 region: CASSFGGTGELFF. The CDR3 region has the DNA TGTGCCAGCAGCTTCGGGGGGACCGGGGAGCTGTTTTTT.

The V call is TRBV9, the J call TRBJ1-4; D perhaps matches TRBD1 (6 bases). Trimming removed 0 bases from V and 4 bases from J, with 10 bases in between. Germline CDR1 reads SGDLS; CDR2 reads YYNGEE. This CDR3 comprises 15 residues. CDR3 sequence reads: CASSVEQGDNEKLFF. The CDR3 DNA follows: TGTGCCAGCAGCGTAGAACAGGGCGATAATGAAAAACTGTTTTTT.

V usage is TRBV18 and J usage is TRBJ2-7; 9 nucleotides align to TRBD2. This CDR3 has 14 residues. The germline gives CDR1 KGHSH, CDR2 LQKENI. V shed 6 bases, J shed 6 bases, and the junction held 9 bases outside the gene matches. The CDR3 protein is CASSWTSEGGEQYF. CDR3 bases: TGTGCCAGCTCTTGGACTAGCGAGGGCGGCGAGCAGTACTTC. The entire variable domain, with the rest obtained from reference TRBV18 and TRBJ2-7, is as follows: NAGVMQNPRHLVRRRGQEARLRCSPMKGHSHVYWYRQLPEEGLKFMVYLQKENIIDESGMPKERFSAEFPKEGPSILRIQQVVRGDSAAYFCASSWTSEGGEQYFGPGTRLTVT.

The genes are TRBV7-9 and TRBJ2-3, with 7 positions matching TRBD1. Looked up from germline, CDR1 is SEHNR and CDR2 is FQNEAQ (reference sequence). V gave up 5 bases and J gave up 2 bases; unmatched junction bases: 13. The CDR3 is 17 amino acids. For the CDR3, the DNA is TGTGCCAGCAGCACCGGGACAGCGGAACTTTACACAGATACGCAGTATTTT. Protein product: CASSTGTAELYTDTQYF.

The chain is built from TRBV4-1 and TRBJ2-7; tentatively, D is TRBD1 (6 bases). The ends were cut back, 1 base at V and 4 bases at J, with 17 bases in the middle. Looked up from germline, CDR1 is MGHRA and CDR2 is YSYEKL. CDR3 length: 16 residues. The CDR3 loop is CASSQVFRDKGYEQYF. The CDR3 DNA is TGCGCCAGCAGCCAAGTTTTTAGGGACAAAGGTTACGAGCAGTACTTC.

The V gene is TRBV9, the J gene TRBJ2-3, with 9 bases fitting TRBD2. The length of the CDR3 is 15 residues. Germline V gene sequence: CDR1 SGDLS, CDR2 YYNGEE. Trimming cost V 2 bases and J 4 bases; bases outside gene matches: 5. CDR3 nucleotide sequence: TGTGCCAGCAGCGTTTGGCGGGAGGGCCCAGATACGCAGTATTTT. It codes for CASSVWREGPDTQYF.

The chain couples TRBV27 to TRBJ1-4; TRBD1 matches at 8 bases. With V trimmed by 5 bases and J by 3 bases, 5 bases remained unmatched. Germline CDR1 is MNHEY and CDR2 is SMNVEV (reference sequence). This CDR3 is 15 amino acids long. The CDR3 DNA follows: TGTGCCAGCAGTCCTCAGGGGGCTCCTAATGAAAAACTGTTTTTT. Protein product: CASSPQGAPNEKLFF.

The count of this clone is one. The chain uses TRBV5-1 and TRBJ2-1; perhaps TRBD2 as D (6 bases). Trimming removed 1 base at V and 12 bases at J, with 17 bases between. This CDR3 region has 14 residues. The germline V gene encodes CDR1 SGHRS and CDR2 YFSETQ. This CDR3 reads CASSLYTGDIGQFF. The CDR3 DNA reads TGCGCCAGCAGCTTGTACACGGGAGATATCGGGCAGTTCTTC.

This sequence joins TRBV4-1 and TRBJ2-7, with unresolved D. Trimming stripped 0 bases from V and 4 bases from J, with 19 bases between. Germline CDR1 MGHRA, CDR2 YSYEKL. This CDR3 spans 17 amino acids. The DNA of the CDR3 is TGCGCCAGCAGCCAAGATAAAGTTTTACGGTCCGGTTACGAGCAGTACTTC. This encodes CASSQDKVLRSGYEQYF.

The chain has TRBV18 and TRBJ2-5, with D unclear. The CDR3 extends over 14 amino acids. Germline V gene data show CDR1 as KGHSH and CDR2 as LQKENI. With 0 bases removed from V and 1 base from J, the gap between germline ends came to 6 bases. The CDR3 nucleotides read TGTGCCAGCTCACCACCGGCCCCCCAAGAGACCCAGTACTTC. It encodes CASSPPAPQETQYF.

This CDR3 is CASSPETGGGYTF. The CDR3 DNA reads as TGTGCCAGCAGCCCGGAGACCGGGGGGGGCTACACCTTC. The genes are TRBV7-9 and TRBJ1-2; TRBD1 is a possible D gene (5 bases). Germline assignment: CDR1 SEHNR and CDR2 FQNEAQ (reference sequence). Trimming took off 5 bases at V and 8 bases at J, with 15 bases between the two ends. The CDR3 spans 13 residues. The entire variable domain, with the rest obtained from reference TRBV7-9 and TRBJ1-2, is as follows: DTGVSQNPRHKITKRGQNVTFRCDPISEHNRLYWYRQTLGQGPEFLTYFQNEAQLEKSRLLSDRFSAERPKGSFSTLEIQRTEQGDSAMYLCASSPETGGGYTFGSGTRLTVV.

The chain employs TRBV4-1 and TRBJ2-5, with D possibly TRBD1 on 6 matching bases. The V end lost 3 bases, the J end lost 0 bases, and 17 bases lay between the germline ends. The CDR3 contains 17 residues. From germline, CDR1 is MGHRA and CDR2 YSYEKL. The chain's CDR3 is CASSHRPGQKYQETQYF. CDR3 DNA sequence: TGCGCCAGCAGCCATCGACCCGGACAGAAGTACCAAGAGACCCAGTACTTC.